This entry lists 24 T cell receptor beta chains sequenced from one sample in a study of blood T cells in healthy people across ages. The use of a sample-barcoded 5' primer and a J-beta primer mix characterized a second PCR of roughly 6 to 12 cycles. TCRdb re-called the 5' RACE reads with MiXCR, one entry per CDR3 protein. The sample lists 800,000 to 950,000 distinct CDR3 sequences, around 48% seen once, with around an eighth in the top ten. The sample comprised blood. The origin of the receptors is a man younger than 40 in good health.

The chain employs TRBV29-1 and TRBJ1-1, with D uncertain. Germline loops: CDR1 SQVTM, CDR2 ANQGSEA. This CDR3 spans 13 amino acids. Trimming left V 7 bases short and J 0 bases short, with 12 bases between. This chain's CDR3 is CSATDGMNTEAFF. In DNA form, the CDR3 reads TGCAGCGCGACGGACGGAATGAACACTGAAGCTTTCTTT. The variable domain in full, with the rest retrieved from reference TRBV29-1 and TRBJ1-1, is SAVISQKPSRDICQRGTSLTIQCQVDSQVTMMFWYRQQPGQSLTLIATANQGSEATYESGFVIDKFPISRPNLTFSTLTVSNMSPEDSSIYLCSATDGMNTEAFFGQGTRLTVV.

The rearrangement joins TRBV9 to TRBJ2-7; TRBD2 agrees at 11 bases. Germline loops: CDR1 SGDLS, CDR2 YYNGEE. V trimming: 0 bases; J trimming: 2 bases; junction bases outside the gene matches: 1. The CDR3 runs to 15 residues. The CDR3 region is CASSVGLAGPYEQYF. The CDR3 coding sequence is TGTGCCAGCAGCGTAGGACTAGCGGGGCCCTACGAGCAGTACTTC.

The chain has TRBV5-6 and TRBJ2-7; D call uncertain. Germline assignment: CDR1 SGHDT and CDR2 YYEEEE. The CDR3 consists of 14 residues. V was cut by 2 bases and J by 6 bases, with 15 bases left in between. The CDR3 reads CASSLGQALGEQYF. DNA of the CDR3: TGTGCCAGCAGCTTAGGGCAGGCCCTCGGCGAGCAGTACTTC.

CDR3 in amino acids: CASSQVLGTSDDTQYF. The CDR3 nucleotides are TGCGCCAGCAGCCAAGTTTTGGGGACTAGCGATGATACGCAGTATTTT. This chain joins TRBV4-3 and TRBJ2-3; 10 bases line up with TRBD2. The CDR3 runs 16 residues. V dropped 1 base and J dropped 6; count of bases not matched to a gene: 7. The germline gives CDR1 LGHNA, CDR2 YSLEER.

This clonotype appeared a few times. This chain uses TRBV5-6 with TRBJ2-5; maybe TRBD1 (6 bases). V gave up 2 bases and J gave up 0 bases, with 11 bases separating them. CDR3 length: 15 amino acids. Looked up from germline, CDR1 is SGHDT and CDR2 is YYEEEE. CDR3: CASSLPTGHQETQYF. In nucleotides, the CDR3 is TGTGCCAGCAGCTTACCGACAGGCCACCAAGAGACCCAGTACTTC.

This clonotype was seen a few times. V and J are TRBV10-3 and TRBJ2-3; 12 bases are a match to TRBD2. CDR3 length: 15 amino acids. V lost 4 bases to trimming and J lost 5 bases; unmatched junction nucleotides: 4. CDR1 is ENHRY and CDR2 is SYGVKD in the germline V gene. The CDR3 spells CAISASGGALDTQYF. CDR3 in DNA: TGTGCCATCAGTGCTAGCGGGGGGGCGTTAGATACGCAGTATTTT.

The gene calls are TRBV7-2 and TRBJ1-2; TRBD1 might be the D (6 bases). CDR1 is SGHTA, CDR2 FQGNSA, per germline. V lost 3 bases, J lost 6 bases, and 11 bases lay in between. The CDR3 totals 13 residues. CDR3 loop: CASSFTGFNGYTF. Here the CDR3 DNA reads TGTGCCAGCAGCTTTACAGGGTTTAATGGCTACACCTTC.

The chain carries TRBV7-9 and TRBJ2-7, with D possibly being TRBD2 (6 bases). The CDR3 has 13 residues. Germline-derived CDR1 and CDR2 are SEHNR and FQNEAQ (reference sequence). Deletions cut 3 bases from V and 3 bases from J, with 9 bases between. CDR3 protein: CASSFSGDYEQYF. The CDR3, as DNA: TGTGCCAGCAGCTTTTCGGGGGACTACGAGCAGTACTTC.

The CDR3 loop reads CASSQGPTRYNEQFF. The CDR3 DNA follows: TGTGCCAGCAGCCAAGGCCCGACGAGATACAATGAGCAGTTCTTC. J is TRBJ2-1 and V is TRBV3-1; D is unclear. The CDR3 loop spans 15 amino acids. CDR1 and CDR2 from the germline V gene are LGHDT and YNNKEL (reference sequence). V shed 1 base and J shed 4 bases, with 11 bases lying between them.

The chain combines TRBV4-2 with TRBJ2-3; 10 bases match TRBD2. The CDR3 has 21 amino acids. The V gene end was trimmed by 1 base and the J gene end by 0 bases; junction bases not matched to a gene: 16. Looked up from germline, CDR1 is LGHNA and CDR2 is YNFKEQ. This CDR3 is CASSQAGSGGSWTTSTDTQYF. CDR3 DNA sequence: TGTGCCAGCAGCCAAGCAGGTAGCGGGGGGTCCTGGACCACTAGCACAGATACGCAGTATTTT.

This chain joins TRBV3-1 and TRBJ2-7, with D hard to call. V was cut by 8 bases and J by 2 bases, with 7 bases left in between. Per the germline V gene, CDR1 is LGHDT and CDR2 is YNNKEL (reference sequence). The CDR3 spans 11 residues. CDR3 in DNA: TGTGCCAGCGGCGTAGCCTACGAGCAGTACTTC. Its protein is CASGVAYEQYF.

This sequence joins TRBV5-1 and TRBJ2-1, with D tentatively TRBD1 (6 bases). The CDR3 is 15 residues long. The germline V gene has CDR1 SGHRS and CDR2 YFSETQ. Between the trimmed V and J ends, which lost 0 bases and 2 bases, there was a span of 9 bases. The CDR3 protein is CASSLEGVPYNEQFF. CDR3 coding DNA: TGCGCCAGCAGCTTGGAGGGGGTCCCCTACAATGAGCAGTTCTTC.

This clonotype was observed a few times. J is TRBJ2-3 and V is TRBV7-2, with 11 bases identical to TRBD2. This CDR3 region has 16 residues. The V and J ends lost 4 bases and 3 bases, in that order; junction bases with no gene match: 6. Looked up from germline, CDR1 is SGHTA and CDR2 is FQGNSA. The CDR3 spells CASSYLAGGITDTQYF. The CDR3 region has the DNA TGTGCCAGCAGCTACCTAGCGGGGGGAATAACAGATACGCAGTATTTT.

The rearrangement links TRBV11-1 to TRBJ1-5; unclear D gene. This CDR3 is built from 16 residues. The germline gives CDR1 SGHAT, CDR2 FQDESV (reference sequence). Trimming pared 5 bases from V and 2 bases from J, leaving 16 bases between. The CDR3, as DNA: TGTGCCAGCAGCCCCGTTGTCGGCGGGGGCAATCAGCCCCAGCATTTT. Protein product: CASSPVVGGGNQPQHF.

The V and J genes are TRBV6-1 and TRBJ1-2; TRBD1 might be the D (6 bases). The CDR3 contains 14 residues. CDR1 MNHNS and CDR2 SASEGT come from the germline V gene. V dropped 5 bases and J dropped 3 bases, with 13 bases sitting between them. The CDR3 sequence: CASSSGELDYGYTF. CDR3 sequence (DNA): TGTGCCAGCAGTTCAGGGGAGTTGGACTATGGCTACACCTTC.

Only a few counts were recorded for this clonotype. This chain links TRBV11-3 with TRBJ2-5; D possibly corresponds to TRBD2 (5 bases). The CDR3 contains 14 residues. V was pared by 2 bases and J by 2 bases, with 9 bases between. Germline V gene data show CDR1 as SGHNT and CDR2 as YENEEA. The CDR3 sequence: CASSLILAQETQYF. CDR3 DNA sequence: TGTGCCAGCAGCTTAATCCTAGCTCAAGAGACCCAGTACTTC.

The chain uses TRBV6-6 and TRBJ2-5; TRBD1 agrees at 10 bases. Germline assignment: CDR1 MNHNY and CDR2 SVGAGI (reference sequence). This CDR3 contains 15 residues. Germline trimming cut 2 bases from V and 5 bases from J; bases unmatched to any gene: 5. Written as DNA, the CDR3 is TGTGCCAGCAGTTACCTGACAGGGGGCGCCGAGACCCAGTACTTC. Its translation: CASSYLTGGAETQYF.

The sample holds one count of this clonotype. The chain employs TRBV5-1 and TRBJ2-1; D call uncertain. Trimming removed 4 bases from V and 7 bases from J, with 15 bases in between. CDR1 and CDR2 from the germline V gene are SGHRS and YFSETQ. The CDR3 extends over 14 amino acids. CDR3 in amino acids: CASSPDPDGNEQFF. CDR3 in DNA: TGCGCCAGCAGCCCTGACCCGGACGGTAATGAGCAGTTCTTC.

The chain uses TRBV14 and TRBJ1-6, with D possibly being TRBD1 (5 bases). V lost 1 base, J lost 9 bases, and 10 bases lay in between. Germline CDR1 is SGHDN and CDR2 is FVKESK. This CDR3 contains 14 residues. The CDR3 nucleotides read TGTGCCAGCAGCCAAGGGGCGGGGCGTTCACCCCTCCACTTT. Its protein is CASSQGAGRSPLHF.

This clonotype occurred a few times. The chain is built from TRBV27 and TRBJ1-2; no clear D. The ends were cut back, 3 bases at V and 8 bases at J, with 16 bases in the middle. CDR1 is MNHEY, CDR2 SMNVEV, per germline (reference sequence). This CDR3 has 14 amino acids. CDR3 nucleotide sequence: TGTGCCAGCAGTTTCCAAAGACAAACTGGGGGCTACACCTTC. As protein: CASSFQRQTGGYTF.

The J gene is TRBJ1-6, the V gene TRBV5-6; 7 positions match TRBD1. V was pared by 4 bases and J by 3 bases, with 4 bases of the junction left unmatched. Germline values: CDR1 SGHDT, CDR2 YYEEEE. CDR3 length: 15 residues. This CDR3 is CASSPGQIYNSPLHF. Written as DNA, the CDR3 is TGTGCCAGCAGCCCGGGACAGATCTATAATTCACCCCTCCACTTT.

This CDR3 is CASSLSWAGLTEAFF. DNA of the CDR3: TGTGCCAGCAGTTTATCCTGGGCGGGGTTGACTGAAGCTTTCTTT. This chain connects TRBV27 to TRBJ1-1; D gene uncertain. The CDR3 contains 15 residues. Looked up from germline, CDR1 is MNHEY and CDR2 is SMNVEV (reference sequence). Trimming pared 0 bases from V and 5 bases from J, leaving 13 bases between.

The genes are TRBV29-1 and TRBJ1-6, with D uncertain. The CDR3 length is 14 residues. Germline V gene sequence: CDR1 SQVTM, CDR2 ANQGSEA. Deletions cut 6 bases from V and 7 bases from J, with 16 bases between. CDR3 sequence (DNA): TGCAGCGTGACATCCGGGCCGCGGAATTCACCCCTCCACTTT. It is translated as CSVTSGPRNSPLHF.

This clonotype was detected only once. In DNA, the CDR3 is TGTGCCAGCAGCCAAGAAATCACTTCAACTAATGAAAAACTGTTTTTT. As protein: CASSQEITSTNEKLFF. V is TRBV3-1 and J is TRBJ1-4, with D unclear. The CDR3 contains 16 residues. Germline assignment: CDR1 LGHDT and CDR2 YNNKEL (reference sequence). V lost 0 bases to trimming and J lost 0 bases, with 8 bases between them.